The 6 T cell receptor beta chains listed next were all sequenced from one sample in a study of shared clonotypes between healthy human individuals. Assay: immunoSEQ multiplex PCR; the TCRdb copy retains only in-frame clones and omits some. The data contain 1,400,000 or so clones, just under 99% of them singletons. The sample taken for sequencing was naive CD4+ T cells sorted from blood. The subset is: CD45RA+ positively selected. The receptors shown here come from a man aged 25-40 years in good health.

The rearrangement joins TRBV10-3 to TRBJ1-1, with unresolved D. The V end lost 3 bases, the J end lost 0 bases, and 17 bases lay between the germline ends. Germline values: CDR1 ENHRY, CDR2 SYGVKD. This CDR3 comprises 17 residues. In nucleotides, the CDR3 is TGTGCCATCAGTGACCTTATGGCGGGTACGGTGAACACTGAAGCTTTCTTT. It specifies CAISDLMAGTVNTEAFF.

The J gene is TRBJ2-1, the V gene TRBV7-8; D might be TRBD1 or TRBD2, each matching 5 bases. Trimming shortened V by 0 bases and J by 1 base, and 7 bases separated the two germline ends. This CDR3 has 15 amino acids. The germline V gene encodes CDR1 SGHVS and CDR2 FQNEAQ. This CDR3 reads CASSLAGESYNEQFF. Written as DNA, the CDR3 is TGTGCCAGCAGCTTAGCAGGGGAGTCCTACAATGAGCAGTTCTTC.

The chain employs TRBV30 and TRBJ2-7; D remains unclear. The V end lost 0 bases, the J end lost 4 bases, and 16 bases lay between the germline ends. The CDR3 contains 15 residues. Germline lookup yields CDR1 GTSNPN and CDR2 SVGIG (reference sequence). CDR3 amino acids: CAWSVGLGVKYEQYF. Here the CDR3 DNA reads TGTGCCTGGAGTGTAGGGCTTGGGGTGAAATACGAGCAGTACTTC.

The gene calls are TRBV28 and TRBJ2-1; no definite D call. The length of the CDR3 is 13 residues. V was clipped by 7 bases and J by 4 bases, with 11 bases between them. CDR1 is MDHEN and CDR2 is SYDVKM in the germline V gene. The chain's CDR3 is CASITHQYNEQFF. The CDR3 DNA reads TGTGCCAGCATCACTCATCAGTACAATGAGCAGTTCTTC.

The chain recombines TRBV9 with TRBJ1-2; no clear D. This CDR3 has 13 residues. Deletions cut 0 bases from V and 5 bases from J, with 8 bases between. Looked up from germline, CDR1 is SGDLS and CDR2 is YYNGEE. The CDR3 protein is CASSVVTSYGYTF. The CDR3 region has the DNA TGTGCCAGCAGCGTAGTTACTTCATATGGCTACACCTTC.

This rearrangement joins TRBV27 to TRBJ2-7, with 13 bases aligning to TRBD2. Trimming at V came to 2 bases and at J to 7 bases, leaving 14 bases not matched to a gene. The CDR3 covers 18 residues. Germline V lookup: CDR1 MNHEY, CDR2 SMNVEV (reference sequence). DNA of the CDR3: TGTGCCAGCAGTTTAGGGTTCGGGGGGCCGGGACTAGCGGGAGAGCAGTACTTC. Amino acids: CASSLGFGGPGLAGEQYF.